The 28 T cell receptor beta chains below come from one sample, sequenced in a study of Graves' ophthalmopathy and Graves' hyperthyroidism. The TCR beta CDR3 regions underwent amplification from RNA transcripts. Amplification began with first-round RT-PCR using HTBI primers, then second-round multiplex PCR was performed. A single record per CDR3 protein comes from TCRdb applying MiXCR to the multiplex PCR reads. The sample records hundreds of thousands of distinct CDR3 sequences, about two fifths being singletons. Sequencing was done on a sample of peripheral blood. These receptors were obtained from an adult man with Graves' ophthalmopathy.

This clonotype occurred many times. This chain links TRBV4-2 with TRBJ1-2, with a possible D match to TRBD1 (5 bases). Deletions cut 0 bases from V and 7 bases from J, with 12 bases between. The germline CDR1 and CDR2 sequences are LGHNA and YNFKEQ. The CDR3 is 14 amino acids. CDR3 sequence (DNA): TGTGCCAGCAGCCAAGATCCAGGGTTCAGTGGCTACACCTTC. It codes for CASSQDPGFSGYTF.

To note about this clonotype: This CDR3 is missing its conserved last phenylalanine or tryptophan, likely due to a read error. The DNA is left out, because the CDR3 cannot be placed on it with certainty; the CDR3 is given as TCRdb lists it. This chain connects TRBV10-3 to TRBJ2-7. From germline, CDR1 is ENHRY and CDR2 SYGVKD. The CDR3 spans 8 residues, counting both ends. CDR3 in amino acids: CAISESGS.

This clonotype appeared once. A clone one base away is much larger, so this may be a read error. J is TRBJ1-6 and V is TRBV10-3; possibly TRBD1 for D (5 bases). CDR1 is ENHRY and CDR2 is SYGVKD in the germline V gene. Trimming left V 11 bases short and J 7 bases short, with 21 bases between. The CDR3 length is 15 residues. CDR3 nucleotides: TGTGCCGGCAGTGAATTGACAGCCTGGAATTCACCCCTCCACTTT. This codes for CAGSELTAWNSPLHF.

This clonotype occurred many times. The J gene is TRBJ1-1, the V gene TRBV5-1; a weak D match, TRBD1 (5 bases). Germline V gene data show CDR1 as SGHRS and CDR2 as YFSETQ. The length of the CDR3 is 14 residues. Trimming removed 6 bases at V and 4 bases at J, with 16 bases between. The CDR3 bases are TGCGCCAGCATGTCGCGTGGGGGTACCACTGAAGCTTTCTTT. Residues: CASMSRGGTTEAFF.

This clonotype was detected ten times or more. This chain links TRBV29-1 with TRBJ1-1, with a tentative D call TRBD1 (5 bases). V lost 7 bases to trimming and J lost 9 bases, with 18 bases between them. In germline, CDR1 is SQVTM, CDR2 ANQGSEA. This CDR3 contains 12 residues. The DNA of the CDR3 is TGCAGCGCCTCGGGGGGGTTGTTTAAAGCTTTCTTT. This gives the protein CSASGGLFKAFF.

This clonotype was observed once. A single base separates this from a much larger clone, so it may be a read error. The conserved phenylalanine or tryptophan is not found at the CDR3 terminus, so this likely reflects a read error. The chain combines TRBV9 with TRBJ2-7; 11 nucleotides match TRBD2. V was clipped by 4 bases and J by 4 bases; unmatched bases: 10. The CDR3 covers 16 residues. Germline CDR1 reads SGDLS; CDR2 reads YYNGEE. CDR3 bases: TGTGCCAGCAGCCCGCAGGGGACTAGCGGATGGTACGAGCAGTACTAC. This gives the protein CASSPQGTSGWYEQYY.

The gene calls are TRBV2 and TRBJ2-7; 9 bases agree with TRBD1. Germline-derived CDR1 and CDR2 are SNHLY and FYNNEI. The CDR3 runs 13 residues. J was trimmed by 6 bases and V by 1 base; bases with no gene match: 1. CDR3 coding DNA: TGTGCCAGCAGTGAAGACAGGGGGCGCGAGCAGTACTTC. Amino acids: CASSEDRGREQYF.

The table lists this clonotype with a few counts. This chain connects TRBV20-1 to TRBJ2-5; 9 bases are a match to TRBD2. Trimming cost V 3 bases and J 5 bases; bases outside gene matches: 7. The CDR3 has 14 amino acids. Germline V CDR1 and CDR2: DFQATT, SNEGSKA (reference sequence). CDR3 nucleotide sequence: TGCAGTGCTAGTTGGAATAGCGGGAGTGAGACCCAGTACTTC. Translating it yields CSASWNSGSETQYF.

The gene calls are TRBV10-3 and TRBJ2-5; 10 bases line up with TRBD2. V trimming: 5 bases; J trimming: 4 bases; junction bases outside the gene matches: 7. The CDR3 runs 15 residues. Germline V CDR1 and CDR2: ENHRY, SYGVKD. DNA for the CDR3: TGTGCCATCAGTTACTCGGAGCGGGAGGGAGAGACCCAGTACTTC. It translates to CAISYSEREGETQYF.

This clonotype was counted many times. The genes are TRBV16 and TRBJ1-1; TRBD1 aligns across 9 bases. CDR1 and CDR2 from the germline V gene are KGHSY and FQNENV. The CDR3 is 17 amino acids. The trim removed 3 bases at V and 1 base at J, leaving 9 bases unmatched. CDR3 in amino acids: CASSHLVGQGRNTEAFF. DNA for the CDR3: TGTGCCAGCAGCCACCTCGTAGGACAGGGGAGGAACACTGAAGCTTTCTTT.

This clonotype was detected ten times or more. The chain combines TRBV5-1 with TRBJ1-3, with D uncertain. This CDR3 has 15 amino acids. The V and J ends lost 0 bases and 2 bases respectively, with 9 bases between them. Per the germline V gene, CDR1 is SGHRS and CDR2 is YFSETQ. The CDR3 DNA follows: TGCGCCAGCAGCTTGGCGAGCACCCCTGGAAACACCATATATTTT. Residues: CASSLASTPGNTIYF.

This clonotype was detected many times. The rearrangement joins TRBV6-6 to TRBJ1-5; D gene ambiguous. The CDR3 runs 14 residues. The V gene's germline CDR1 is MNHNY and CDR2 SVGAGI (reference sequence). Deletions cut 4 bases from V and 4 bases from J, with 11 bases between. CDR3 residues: CASSSGLRNQPQHF. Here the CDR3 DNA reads TGTGCCAGCAGTTCAGGTCTTCGGAATCAGCCCCAGCATTTT.

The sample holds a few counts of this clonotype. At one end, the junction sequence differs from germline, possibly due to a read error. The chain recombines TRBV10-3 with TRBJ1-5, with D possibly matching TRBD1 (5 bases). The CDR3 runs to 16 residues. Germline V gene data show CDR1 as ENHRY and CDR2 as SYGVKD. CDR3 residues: CASSAGLQRSNQPQHF. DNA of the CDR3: TGTGCCAGCAGTGCAGGGCTCCAGCGGAGCAATCAGCCCCAGCATTTT.

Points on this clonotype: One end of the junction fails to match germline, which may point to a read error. The CDR3 DNA follows: TGTGCCACCAGTGGGCCGGACAGGGCGCAAGAGACCCAGCACTTC. Translated: CATSGPDRAQETQHF. The rearrangement joins TRBV10-3 to TRBJ2-5; 8 nucleotides agree with TRBD1. This CDR3 has 15 residues. Germline assignment: CDR1 ENHRY and CDR2 SYGVKD.

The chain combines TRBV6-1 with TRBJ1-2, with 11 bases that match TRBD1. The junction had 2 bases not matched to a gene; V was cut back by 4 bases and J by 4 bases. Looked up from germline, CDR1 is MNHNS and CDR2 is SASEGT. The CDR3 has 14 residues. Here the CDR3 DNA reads TGTGCCAGCAGTGTAGGGACAGGGGGCTATGGCTACACCTTC. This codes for CASSVGTGGYGYTF.

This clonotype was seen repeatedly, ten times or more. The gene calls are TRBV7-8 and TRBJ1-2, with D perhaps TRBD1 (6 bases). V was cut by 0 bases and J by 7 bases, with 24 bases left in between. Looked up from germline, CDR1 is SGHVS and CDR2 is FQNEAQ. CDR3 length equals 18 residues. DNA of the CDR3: TGTGCCAGCAGCTTAGCGGGTATGGCTTCGGCAGGGGAGGCTGGCTACACCTTC. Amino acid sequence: CASSLAGMASAGEAGYTF.

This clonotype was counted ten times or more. CDR3 sequence: CASSQAGQGTYEQYF. The DNA for the CDR3 is TGTGCCAGCAGCCAAGCGGGACAGGGGACCTACGAGCAGTACTTC. This sequence joins TRBV14 and TRBJ2-7, with 10 bases lining up with TRBD1. The CDR3 is 15 residues long. Germline CDR1 reads SGHDN; CDR2 reads FVKESK. V shed 1 base and J 2 bases; nucleotides not matched to a gene: 2.

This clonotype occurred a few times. CDR3 protein: CASSLGQGFGYTF. CDR3 bases: TGTGCCAGCAGCTTGGGACAGGGGTTTGGCTACACCTTC. V is TRBV5-6 and J is TRBJ1-2; TRBD1 matches 8 bases. This CDR3 comprises 13 residues. The V and J ends lost 0 bases and 7 bases, in that order; junction bases with no gene match: 2. Germline V gene lookup returns CDR1 SGHDT and CDR2 YYEEEE.

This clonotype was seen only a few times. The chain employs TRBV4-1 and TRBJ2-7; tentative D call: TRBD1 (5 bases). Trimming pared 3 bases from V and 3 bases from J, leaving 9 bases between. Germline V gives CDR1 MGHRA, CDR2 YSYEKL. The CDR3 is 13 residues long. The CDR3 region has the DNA TGCGCCAGCAGCCACCCAGGGTACTACGAGCAGTACTTC. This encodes CASSHPGYYEQYF.

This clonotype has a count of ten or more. The CDR3 DNA reads as TGTGCCAGCAGCGTTCTCCGGGACACCGGTGGGGACACCTTC. Its translation is CASSVLRDTGGDTF. The rearrangement uses TRBV9 and TRBJ1-2; a weak D match, TRBD1 (6 bases). Germline V gene lookup returns CDR1 SGDLS and CDR2 YYNGEE. CDR3 size: 14 residues. Trimming removed 2 bases at V and 12 bases at J, with 20 bases between.

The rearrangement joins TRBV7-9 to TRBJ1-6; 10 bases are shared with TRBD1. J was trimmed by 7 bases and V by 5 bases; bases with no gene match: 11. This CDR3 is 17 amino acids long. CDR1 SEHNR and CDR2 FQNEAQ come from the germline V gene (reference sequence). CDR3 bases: TGTGCCAGCAGCCTAGATCGAGACAGGGGGCAAAATTCACCCCTCCACTTT. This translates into CASSLDRDRGQNSPLHF.

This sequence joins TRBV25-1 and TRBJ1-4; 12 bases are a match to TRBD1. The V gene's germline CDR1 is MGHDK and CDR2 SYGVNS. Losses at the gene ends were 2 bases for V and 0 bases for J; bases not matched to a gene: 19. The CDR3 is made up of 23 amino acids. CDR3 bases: TGTGCCAGCAGTGAACCGGGGCGGGACAGGGGGCGCATATTGGGTGCAACTAATGAAAAACTGTTTTTT. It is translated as CASSEPGRDRGRILGATNEKLFF. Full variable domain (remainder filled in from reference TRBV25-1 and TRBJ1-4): EADIYQTPRYLVIGTGKKITLECSQTMGHDKMYWYQQDPGMELHLIHYSYGVNSTEKGDLSSESTVSRIRTEHFPLTLESARPSHTSQYLCASSEPGRDRGRILGATNEKLFFGSGTQLSVL.

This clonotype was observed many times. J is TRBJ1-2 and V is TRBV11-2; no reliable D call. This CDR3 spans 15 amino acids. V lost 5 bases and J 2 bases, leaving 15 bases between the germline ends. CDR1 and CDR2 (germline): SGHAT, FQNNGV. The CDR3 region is CASSPRRATNYGYTF. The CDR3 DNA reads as TGTGCCAGCAGCCCCAGGCGGGCGACAAACTATGGCTACACCTTC. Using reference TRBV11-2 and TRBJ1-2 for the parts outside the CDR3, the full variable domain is EAGVAQSPRYKIIEKRQSVAFWCNPISGHATLYWYQQILGQGPKLLIQFQNNGVVDDSQLPKDRFSAERLKGVDSTLKIQPAKLEDSAVYLCASSPRRATNYGYTFGSGTRLTVV.

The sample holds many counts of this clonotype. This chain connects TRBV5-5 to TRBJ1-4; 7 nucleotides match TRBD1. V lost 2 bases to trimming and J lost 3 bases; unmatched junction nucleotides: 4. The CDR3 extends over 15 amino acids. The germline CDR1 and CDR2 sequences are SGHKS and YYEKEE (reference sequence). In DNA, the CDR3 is TGTGCCAGCAGCTTTTGGGACAGCCCTAATGAAAAACTGTTTTTT. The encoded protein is CASSFWDSPNEKLFF.

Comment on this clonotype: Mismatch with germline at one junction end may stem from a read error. The CDR3 spells CASSGDRGGLGNLPQHF. Here the CDR3 DNA reads TGTGCCAGCTCCGGGGACAGGGGTGGATTGGGCAATCTGCCCCAGCATTTT. The rearrangement links TRBV9 to TRBJ1-5, with TRBD1 identical over 10 bases. The CDR3 spans 17 residues. Germline values: CDR1 SGDLS, CDR2 YYNGEE.

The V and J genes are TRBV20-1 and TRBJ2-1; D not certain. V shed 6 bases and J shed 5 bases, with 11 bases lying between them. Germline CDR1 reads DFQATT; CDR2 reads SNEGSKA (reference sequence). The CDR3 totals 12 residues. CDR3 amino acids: CSANALHNEQFF. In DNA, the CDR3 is TGCAGTGCCAACGCACTCCACAATGAGCAGTTCTTC.

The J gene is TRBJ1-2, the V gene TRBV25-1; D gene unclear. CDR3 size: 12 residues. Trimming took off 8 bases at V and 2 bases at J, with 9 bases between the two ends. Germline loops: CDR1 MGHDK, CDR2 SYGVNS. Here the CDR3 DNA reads TGTGCCAGCTTGCTTGGAAACTATGGCTACACCTTC. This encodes CASLLGNYGYTF.

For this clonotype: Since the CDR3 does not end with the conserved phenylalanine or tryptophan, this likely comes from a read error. CDR3 nucleotide sequence: TGTGCCAGCGCCGTGGACACTGAAGCTTTCCTT. It is translated as CASAVDTEAFL. This chain links TRBV2 with TRBJ1-1; D ambiguous. The germline CDR1 and CDR2 sequences are SNHLY and FYNNEI. V shed 8 bases and J shed 3 bases, with 7 bases lying between them. There are 11 residues in the CDR3.